This T cell receptor (beta chain) was observed in a study of neurological immune-mediated disorders. The study's findings and limits: While HTLV-1-associated myelopathy showed the greatest TCR clonal expansion, multiple sclerosis showed the least, falling below healthy controls.

The making of cDNA relied on 5'RACE with 10-nucleotide random UMIs. TCRdb re-called the 5' RACE reads with MiXCR, one entry per CDR3 protein. The sample lists 65,000 to 90,000 distinct CDR3 sequences, about 9.3% occurring once. V lost 3 bases to trimming and J lost 6 bases, with 11 bases between them. The CDR3 has 12 residues. CDR1 and CDR2 from the germline V gene are DFQATT and SNEGSKA (reference sequence). This clonotype was picked up many times. The antigen is not known. The rearrangement links TRBV20-1 to TRBJ2-5; either TRBD1 or TRBD2 may fit D (6 bases each). The receptor comes from a man aged 40-55 years in good health. Sample: PBMCs. The DNA of the CDR3 is TGCAGTGCTAGTGAGGGGGGAAAGACCCAGTACTTC. Translated: CSASEGGKTQYF.